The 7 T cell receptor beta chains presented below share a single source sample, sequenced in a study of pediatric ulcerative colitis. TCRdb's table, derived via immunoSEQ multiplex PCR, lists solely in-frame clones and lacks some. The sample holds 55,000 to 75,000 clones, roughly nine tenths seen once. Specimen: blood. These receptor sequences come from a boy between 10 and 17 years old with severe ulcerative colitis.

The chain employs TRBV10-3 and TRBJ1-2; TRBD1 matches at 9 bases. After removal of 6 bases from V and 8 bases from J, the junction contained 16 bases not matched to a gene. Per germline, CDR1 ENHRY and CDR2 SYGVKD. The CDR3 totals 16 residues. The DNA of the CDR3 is TGTGCCATCAGCGACTTGGGGACAGGGCCCCTCCAGGGCTACACCTTC. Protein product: CAISDLGTGPLQGYTF.

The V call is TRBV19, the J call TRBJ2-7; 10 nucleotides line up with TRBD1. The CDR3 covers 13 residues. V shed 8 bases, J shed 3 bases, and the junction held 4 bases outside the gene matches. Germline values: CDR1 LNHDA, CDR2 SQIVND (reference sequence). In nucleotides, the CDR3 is TGTGCCAGTTCATGGGACAGGGGCTACGAGCAGTACTTC. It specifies CASSWDRGYEQYF.

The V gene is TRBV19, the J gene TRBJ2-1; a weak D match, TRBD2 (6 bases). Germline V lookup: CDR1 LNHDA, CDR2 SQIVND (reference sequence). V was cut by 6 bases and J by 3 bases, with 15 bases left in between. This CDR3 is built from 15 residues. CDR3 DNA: TGTGCCAGTAGCAAACCAGCGGACTACTACAATGAGCAGTTCTTC. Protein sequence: CASSKPADYYNEQFF.

The CDR3 spells CASSVTGTGELFF. The CDR3 nucleotides are TGTGCCAGTAGTGTCACAGGGACCGGGGAGCTGTTTTTT. The chain has TRBV19 and TRBJ2-2; tentatively, D is TRBD1 (6 bases). The CDR3 length is 13 residues. The ends were cut back, 5 bases at V and 5 bases at J, with 9 bases in the middle. The germline V gene has CDR1 LNHDA and CDR2 SQIVND (reference sequence).

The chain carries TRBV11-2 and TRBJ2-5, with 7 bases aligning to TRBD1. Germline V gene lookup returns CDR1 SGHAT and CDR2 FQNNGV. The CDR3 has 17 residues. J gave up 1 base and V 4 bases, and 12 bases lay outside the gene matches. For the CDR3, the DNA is TGTGCCAGCAGCTCTATAGTCCCCCGGGACAGCCAAGAGACCCAGTACTTC. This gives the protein CASSSIVPRDSQETQYF.

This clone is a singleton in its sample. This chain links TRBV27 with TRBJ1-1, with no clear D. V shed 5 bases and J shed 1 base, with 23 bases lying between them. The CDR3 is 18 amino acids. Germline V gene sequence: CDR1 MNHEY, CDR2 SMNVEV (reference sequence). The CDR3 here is CASSPLLSFSGSNTEAFF. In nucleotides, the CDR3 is TGTGCCAGCAGTCCCCTTTTGAGTTTCTCAGGATCGAACACTGAAGCTTTCTTT.

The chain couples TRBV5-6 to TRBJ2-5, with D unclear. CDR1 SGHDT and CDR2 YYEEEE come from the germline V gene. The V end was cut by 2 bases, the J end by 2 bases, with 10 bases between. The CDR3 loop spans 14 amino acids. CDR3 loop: CASSFVPSQETQYF. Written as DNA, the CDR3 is TGTGCCAGCAGCTTTGTGCCTTCACAAGAGACCCAGTACTTC.